The 18 T cell receptor beta chains presented below share a single source sample, sequenced in a study of T cell repertoires in cytomegalovirus infection. Via MiXCR, TCRdb re-called the reads, giving one row per CDR3 protein. The sample holds around 81,000 distinct CDR3 sequences, about 40% seen once. No antigens are known for them. This sample comprised CD8+ T cells from cultured PBMCs, obtained from culture after CMV antigen stimulation. The receptors stem from a human donor in good health (CMV status not recorded). Some clones in this sample may be carry-over from other donors' samples.

The gene calls are TRBV6-2 or TRBV6-3 and TRBJ2-7; D gene unclear. Germline assignment: CDR1 MNHEY and CDR2 SVGEGT. V was pared by 2 bases and J by 0 bases, with 5 bases between. The CDR3 has 13 residues. CDR3 coding DNA: TGTGCCAGCAGTTACGACACCTCCTACGAGCAGTACTTC. As protein: CASSYDTSYEQYF.

In its sample, this clonotype was seen once. This chain links TRBV7-4 with TRBJ2-3, with unresolved D. Germline V CDR1 and CDR2: SGHVT, SQSDAQ. The CDR3 runs 16 residues. Trimming took 4 bases from V and 0 from J, leaving 14 bases between them. The CDR3 DNA reads as TGTGCCAGCAGCTATTATTTCCAGTCTAGCACAGATACGCAGTATTTT. Its translation is CASSYYFQSSTDTQYF.

The V call is TRBV19, the J call TRBJ2-2; 7 bases line up with TRBD1. V shed 1 base and J 3 bases; nucleotides not matched to a gene: 14. The germline V gene has CDR1 LNHDA and CDR2 SQIVND (reference sequence). This CDR3 is built from 19 residues. The CDR3: CASSIGAYRGQSDTGELFF. In DNA, the CDR3 is TGTGCCAGTAGTATAGGAGCCTACCGGGGACAGTCGGACACCGGGGAGCTGTTTTTT.

This clonotype has just a few counts. The rearrangement joins TRBV19 to TRBJ2-7; possibly TRBD1 for D (5 bases). The CDR3 runs 13 residues. The V gene lost 5 bases and the J gene lost 2 bases, with 10 bases spanning the gap. Germline V lookup: CDR1 LNHDA, CDR2 SQIVND (reference sequence). This CDR3 is CASSAGLTYEQYF. In nucleotides, the CDR3 is TGTGCCAGTAGTGCAGGGTTAACCTACGAGCAGTACTTC.

The rearrangement links TRBV25-1 to TRBJ1-2; D is unresolved. Germline CDR1 is MGHDK and CDR2 is SYGVNS. The CDR3 spans 17 residues. V was shortened by 0 bases and J by 1 base, with 15 bases between the two germline ends. As DNA, the CDR3 is TGTGCCAGCAGTGAATATTTCCAGCACCCGGGTAACTATGGCTACACCTTC. Its translation: CASSEYFQHPGNYGYTF.

The chain employs TRBV7-2 and TRBJ2-1; TRBD2 matches at 7 bases. Germline CDR1 is SGHTA and CDR2 is FQGNSA. This CDR3 is 15 amino acids long. The V and J ends lost 1 base and 5 bases, in that order; junction bases with no gene match: 5. DNA for the CDR3: TGTGCCAGCAGCTTAGTCGCGGGAGAGAACAATGAGCAGTTCTTC. Residues: CASSLVAGENNEQFF.

The rearrangement uses TRBV11-2 and TRBJ2-5; D is unclear. CDR3 length: 17 amino acids. Germline CDR1 is SGHAT and CDR2 is FQNNGV. The V end was cut by 5 bases, the J end by 3 bases, with 22 bases between. CDR3 in DNA: TGTGCCAGCAGCCCCTTGTGGGCCAGCTCGGTGGAAGAGACCCAGTACTTC. This gives the protein CASSPLWASSVEETQYF.

There are a few counts of this clonotype. The V gene is TRBV27, the J gene TRBJ1-1; D gene uncertain. Per the germline V gene, CDR1 is MNHEY and CDR2 is SMNVEV (reference sequence). With 5 bases removed from V and 5 bases from J, the gap between germline ends came to 18 bases. The CDR3 consists of 15 residues. The CDR3 DNA reads as TGTGCCAGCAGTCCCCCGGGAGAACCGGGTACTGAAGCTTTCTTT. This sequence encodes CASSPPGEPGTEAFF.

The CDR3 sequence is CASSSHHGYYGEQYF. CDR3 coding DNA: TGTGCCAGCAGCTCGCACCACGGATACTACGGCGAGCAGTACTTC. The chain combines TRBV7-6 with TRBJ2-7; D not certain. Trimming took off 4 bases at V and 6 bases at J, with 19 bases between the two ends. This CDR3 contains 15 residues. Germline V gene lookup returns CDR1 SGHVS and CDR2 FNYEAQ.

This clonotype was observed a single time. The V and J genes are TRBV6-1 and TRBJ2-7; D not certain. Germline V gene data show CDR1 as MNHNS and CDR2 as SASEGT. The V and J ends lost 7 bases and 3 bases respectively, with 7 bases between them. CDR3 length: 11 amino acids. CDR3 sequence reads: CASKANYEQYF. The CDR3 DNA reads TGTGCCAGCAAAGCAAACTACGAGCAGTACTTC.

This clonotype has a handful of counts. The J gene is TRBJ1-1, the V gene TRBV6-1, with unresolved D. Germline CDR1 and CDR2: MNHNS and SASEGT. The germline V and J ends were trimmed by 0 bases and 0 bases, with 11 bases remaining between them. The CDR3 has 16 residues. CDR3 coding DNA: TGTGCCAGCAGTGAAGCGGTGGAGGGTTTGAACACTGAAGCTTTCTTT. This sequence encodes CASSEAVEGLNTEAFF.

About this clonotype itself: Because it lacks the conserved phenylalanine or tryptophan at the end, this CDR3 is likely a read error. The chain carries TRBV6-5 and TRBJ2-1, with 9 bases fitting TRBD2. CDR3 length: 18 residues. J gave up 4 bases and V 4 bases, and 14 bases lay outside the gene matches. The germline CDR1 and CDR2 sequences are MNHEY and SVGAGI. Written as DNA, the CDR3 is TGTGCCAGCAGTTCAGACCGGAGAGTAGCGGGGGTTTACAATGAGCAGTTCTCC. Amino acids: CASSSDRRVAGVYNEQFS.

V gene TRBV7-6 combines with J gene TRBJ2-7; the D gene could be TRBD1 or TRBD2 (5 bases each). The CDR3 covers 15 residues. V was shortened by 4 bases and J by 3 bases, with 16 bases between the two germline ends. The V gene's germline CDR1 is SGHVS and CDR2 FNYEAQ. The CDR3 here is CASSSIGGSLYEQYF. In DNA, the CDR3 is TGTGCCAGCAGCTCAATTGGGGGATCGCTCTACGAGCAGTACTTC.

This clonotype was observed a few times. The chain employs TRBV7-2 and TRBJ2-7; 8 bases agree with TRBD2. The CDR3 has 14 residues. Per the germline V gene, CDR1 is SGHTA and CDR2 is FQGNSA. The J segment lost 2 bases and the V segment lost 3 bases, leaving 3 bases of the junction unmatched. The CDR3 DNA reads TGTGCCAGCAGCTTTAGCGGGGACGCCTACGAGCAGTACTTC. Its protein is CASSFSGDAYEQYF.

Here the CDR3 reads CASSQDKPGDFWDEQFF. In DNA form, the CDR3 reads TGCGCCAGCAGCCAAGATAAGCCAGGGGATTTTTGGGATGAGCAGTTCTTC. This chain links TRBV4-1 with TRBJ2-1; D is possibly TRBD1 (6 bases). Germline V gene lookup returns CDR1 MGHRA and CDR2 YSYEKL. V lost 0 bases and J lost 8, with 20 bases in between. CDR3 size: 17 residues.

The chain uses TRBV6-2 or TRBV6-3 and TRBJ1-4; D is uncertain. Trimming removed 4 bases at V and 5 bases at J, with 20 bases between. The CDR3 has 17 amino acids. CDR1 and CDR2 from the germline V gene are MNHEY and SVGEGT. CDR3 sequence: CASSSAAETRNNEKLFF. CDR3 DNA sequence: TGTGCCAGCAGTTCGGCAGCGGAGACGAGAAACAATGAAAAACTGTTTTTT.

This rearrangement joins TRBV27 to TRBJ2-7, with D perhaps matching TRBD1 (6 bases). CDR3 length equals 14 residues. Trimming removed 0 bases from V and 2 bases from J, with 8 bases in between. Germline assignment: CDR1 MNHEY and CDR2 SMNVEV (reference sequence). Written as DNA, the CDR3 is TGTGCCAGCAGTTTATCAGGGGACACCTACGAGCAGTACTTC. This sequence encodes CASSLSGDTYEQYF.

This clonotype was seen ten or more times. V and J are TRBV7-2 and TRBJ1-1; a possible D gene is TRBD1 (6 bases). CDR3 size: 14 residues. The germline CDR1 and CDR2 sequences are SGHTA and FQGNSA. V was clipped by 5 bases and J by 3 bases, with 13 bases between them. Here the CDR3 reads CASSSLDSYTEAFF. CDR3 bases: TGTGCCAGCAGCAGCCTGGACAGTTACACTGAAGCTTTCTTT.